These 24 T cell receptor beta chains originate from one sample sequenced in a study of shared clonotypes between healthy human individuals. The assay was immunoSEQ multiplex PCR, and TCRdb's table has in-frame clones only and misses some. Of millions of clones listed, 85% to 95% are singletons. Sequenced input: naive CD4+ T cells sorted from blood. Subset reported: CD45RA+ positively selected. These receptors all come from a man younger than 35 in good health.

This clone appeared a single time. V is TRBV2 and J is TRBJ1-3; 11 bases line up with TRBD1. Germline-derived CDR1 and CDR2 are SNHLY and FYNNEI. This CDR3 is 18 amino acids long. After removal of 3 bases from V and 3 bases from J, the junction contained 10 bases not matched to a gene. The CDR3 reads CASSDGQGALGDGNTIYF. The CDR3 DNA reads as TGTGCCAGCAGTGACGGACAGGGGGCGCTGGGAGATGGAAACACCATATATTTT. The full variable domain, with the rest looked up from reference TRBV2 and TRBJ1-3, is EPEVTQTPSHQVTQMGQEVILRCVPISNHLYFYWYRQILGQKVEFLVSFYNNEISEKSEIFDDQFSVERPDGSNFTLKIRSTKLEDSAMYFCASSDGQGALGDGNTIYFGEGSWLTVV.

The chain employs TRBV7-9 and TRBJ2-7; tentative D call: TRBD2 (6 bases). The CDR3 has 14 amino acids. V lost 1 base, J lost 2 bases, and 9 bases lay in between. Germline assignment: CDR1 SEHNR and CDR2 FQNEAQ (reference sequence). This CDR3 is CASSLVSGAYEQYF. The CDR3 DNA sequence: TGTGCCAGCAGCTTAGTTTCGGGGGCCTACGAGCAGTACTTC.

The chain carries TRBV19 and TRBJ1-2; D call uncertain. The CDR3 is made up of 12 amino acids. The V end lost 6 bases, the J end lost 1 base, and 6 bases lay between the germline ends. Germline V gene sequence: CDR1 LNHDA, CDR2 SQIVND (reference sequence). CDR3 sequence (DNA): TGTGCCAGTAGCGAGGGTAACTATGGCTACACCTTC. Translation: CASSEGNYGYTF.

The rearrangement links TRBV6-6 to TRBJ2-7; 7 bases line up with TRBD2. V gave up 5 bases and J gave up 1 base; unmatched junction bases: 11. Germline V gene lookup returns CDR1 MNHNY and CDR2 SVGAGI (reference sequence). There are 16 residues in the CDR3. DNA for the CDR3: TGTGCCAGCAGTGACTATCGACCTAGCGGATCCTACGAGCAGTACTTC. Protein sequence: CASSDYRPSGSYEQYF.

Points on this clone: Other DNA sequences in the same sample also yield this CDR3. This chain uses TRBV5-6 with TRBJ1-5, with no clear D. CDR3 length equals 14 residues. The V gene lost 0 bases and the J gene lost 4 bases, with 8 bases spanning the gap. Per the germline V gene, CDR1 is SGHDT and CDR2 is YYEEEE. As DNA, the CDR3 is TGTGCCAGCAGCTTGGGCCAGTTAAATCAGCCCCAGCATTTT. As protein: CASSLGQLNQPQHF.

This chain connects TRBV5-1 to TRBJ2-1, with D possibly matching TRBD2 (6 bases). The CDR3 length is 13 residues. Germline CDR1 reads SGHRS; CDR2 reads YFSETQ. V shed 4 bases and J shed 6 bases, with 11 bases lying between them. In DNA, the CDR3 is TGCGCCAGCAGCATTGGACTAATCAATGAGCAGTTCTTC. Translating it yields CASSIGLINEQFF.

The V call is TRBV10-3, the J call TRBJ2-5; 9 bases are shared with TRBD1. The length of the CDR3 is 16 residues. The trim removed 6 bases at V and 2 bases at J, leaving 10 bases unmatched. Germline CDR1 reads ENHRY; CDR2 reads SYGVKD. Written as DNA, the CDR3 is TGTGCCATCAGATCGACAGGGGGAATGGGTCAAGAGACCCAGTACTTC. The encoded protein is CAIRSTGGMGQETQYF.

The rearrangement joins TRBV28 to TRBJ1-5; D gene uncertain. Germline V gene lookup returns CDR1 MDHEN and CDR2 SYDVKM. Trimming removed 3 bases at V and 4 bases at J, with 10 bases between. The CDR3 is 14 residues long. CDR3 sequence (DNA): TGTGCCAGCAGTTTCGGGCAGTCGAATCAGCCCCAGCATTTT. The encoded protein is CASSFGQSNQPQHF. The full variable domain, in which reference TRBV28 and TRBJ1-5 provide the parts outside the CDR3, is DVKVTQSSRYLVKRTGEKVFLECVQDMDHENMFWYRQDPGLGLRLIYFSYDVKMKEKGDIPEGYSVSREKKERFSLILESASTNQTSMYLCASSFGQSNQPQHFGDGTRLSIL.

This clone was observed once. The V and J genes are TRBV11-3 and TRBJ2-1; D is perhaps TRBD1 (5 bases). The germline CDR1 and CDR2 sequences are SGHNT and YENEEA. CDR3 length: 13 amino acids. Deletions cut 2 bases from V and 6 bases from J, with 8 bases between. The CDR3 DNA is TGTGCCAGCAGCTTAAGACAGAGCAATGAGCAGTTCTTC. Its translation: CASSLRQSNEQFF.

In its sample, this clone was seen once. The chain links TRBV27 to TRBJ1-6; 7 bases fit TRBD1. The CDR3 loop spans 16 amino acids. V shed 5 bases and J 0 bases; nucleotides not matched to a gene: 4. Germline assignment: CDR1 MNHEY and CDR2 SMNVEV (reference sequence). CDR3 protein: CASSPRGRSYNSPLHF. The CDR3 DNA reads TGTGCCAGCAGTCCGAGGGGGCGCTCCTATAATTCACCCCTCCACTTT.

The rearrangement uses TRBV5-1 and TRBJ2-7; 14 bases fit TRBD2. The V segment lost 4 bases and the J segment 0 bases; nucleotides outside the gene matches: 3. CDR3 length equals 16 residues. Per germline, CDR1 SGHRS and CDR2 YFSETQ. CDR3 amino acids: CASSTGTSGSSYEQYF. The DNA of the CDR3 is TGCGCCAGCAGCACCGGGACTAGCGGGAGCTCCTACGAGCAGTACTTC.

The chain recombines TRBV5-3 with TRBJ2-3; D is uncertain. TRBV5-3 is an open reading frame, and its role is uncertain. The V gene lost 4 bases and the J gene lost 2 bases, with 14 bases spanning the gap. The CDR3 totals 15 residues. As DNA, the CDR3 is TGTGCCAGAAGCCAAATTCAATCAAACACAGATACGCAGTATTTT. Translation gives CARSQIQSNTDTQYF.

This clone appeared a single time. The J gene is TRBJ1-1, the V gene TRBV29-1, with 8 bases lining up with TRBD1. CDR3 length: 12 amino acids. CDR1 and CDR2 from the germline V gene are SQVTM and ANQGSEA. V lost 7 bases and J lost 4; bases outside the gene matches: 5. Here the CDR3 DNA reads TGCAGCGGTAACAGGGGGAGCACTGAAGCTTTCTTT. Its protein product is CSGNRGSTEAFF. Full variable domain (remainder filled in from reference TRBV29-1 and TRBJ1-1): SAVISQKPSRDICQRGTSLTIQCQVDSQVTMMFWYRQQPGQSLTLIATANQGSEATYESGFVIDKFPISRPNLTFSTLTVSNMSPEDSSIYLCSGNRGSTEAFFGQGTRLTVV.

This clone was seen only once. CDR3 nucleotides: TGTGCCACCAGCAGAGATTGGGGTGAGCAGTTCTTC. Protein product: CATSRDWGEQFF. The chain links TRBV15 to TRBJ2-1, with unresolved D. The length of the CDR3 is 12 residues. V gave up 0 bases and J gave up 9 bases, with 6 bases separating them. From germline, CDR1 is LNHNV and CDR2 YYDKDF (reference sequence).

The gene calls are TRBV9 and TRBJ2-1; a possible D gene is TRBD2 (6 bases). Trimming took 3 bases from V and 7 from J, leaving 14 bases between them. This CDR3 has 14 amino acids. Germline V lookup: CDR1 SGDLS, CDR2 YYNGEE. CDR3 DNA: TGTGCCAGCAGCGGCTCCGGGACTCTGAATGAGCAGTTCTTC. Encoded protein: CASSGSGTLNEQFF.

The chain links TRBV19 to TRBJ2-7; D not resolved. The V end was cut by 5 bases, the J end by 4 bases, with 15 bases between. Germline V gene lookup returns CDR1 LNHDA and CDR2 SQIVND (reference sequence). The CDR3 is made up of 14 amino acids. The CDR3 bases are TGTGCCAGTAGTGTCGGGCCTTCCCCGTACGAGCAGTACTTC. Translation: CASSVGPSPYEQYF.

The chain combines TRBV5-1 with TRBJ1-4; TRBD1 matches at 7 bases. V was pared by 2 bases and J by 3 bases, with 7 bases of the junction left unmatched. CDR3 length: 16 amino acids. Germline V gene sequence: CDR1 SGHRS, CDR2 YFSETQ. CDR3 in amino acids: CASSLGGTSANEKLFF. The DNA of the CDR3 is TGCGCCAGCAGCTTAGGGGGCACTTCAGCTAATGAAAAACTGTTTTTT.

The chain uses TRBV29-1 and TRBJ2-7; TRBD1 aligns across 8 bases. CDR1 and CDR2 (germline): SQVTM, ANQGSEA. The CDR3 runs 15 residues. The junction had 12 bases not matched to a gene; V was cut back by 6 bases and J by 2 bases. CDR3 DNA: TGCAGCGTATCAACGAATGACAGGGGACCCTACGAGCAGTACTTC. Protein sequence: CSVSTNDRGPYEQYF.

The chain combines TRBV28 with TRBJ1-3; D remains unclear. Trimming removed 6 bases at V and 5 bases at J, with 2 bases between. The length of the CDR3 is 10 residues. Germline V gives CDR1 MDHEN, CDR2 SYDVKM. This chain's CDR3 is CASRRNTIYF. As DNA, the CDR3 is TGTGCCAGCAGGAGAAACACCATATATTTT.

The chain is built from TRBV6-5 and TRBJ1-2, with 8 bases aligning to TRBD1. With V trimmed by 5 bases and J by 6 bases, 8 bases remained unmatched. Germline loops: CDR1 MNHEY, CDR2 SVGAGI. The CDR3 has 14 residues. CDR3 sequence reads: CASSRGQGDDGYTF. The CDR3 bases are TGTGCCAGCAGTCGCGGACAGGGAGACGATGGCTACACCTTC.

The chain has TRBV29-1 and TRBJ2-3; no firm D call. V was cut by 3 bases and J by 4 bases, with 8 bases left in between. The CDR3 totals 12 residues. Germline V gives CDR1 SQVTM, CDR2 ANQGSEA. The CDR3 bases are TGCAGCGTTGAGCACGGAGCAGATACGCAGTATTTT. Translation gives CSVEHGADTQYF.

This rearrangement joins TRBV11-2 to TRBJ2-3, with D hard to call. Germline CDR1 and CDR2: SGHAT and FQNNGV. V was cut by 3 bases and J by 4 bases, with 14 bases left in between. There are 15 residues in the CDR3. CDR3 sequence (DNA): TGTGCCAGCAGCTTCTTCGGACCCGGCGCAGATACGCAGTATTTT. This translates into CASSFFGPGADTQYF. The full variable domain, its missing parts supplied by reference TRBV11-2 and TRBJ2-3, is EAGVAQSPRYKIIEKRQSVAFWCNPISGHATLYWYQQILGQGPKLLIQFQNNGVVDDSQLPKDRFSAERLKGVDSTLKIQPAKLEDSAVYLCASSFFGPGADTQYFGPGTRLTVL.

V and J are TRBV5-1 and TRBJ2-7; a weak D match, TRBD1 (6 bases). Germline CDR1 SGHRS, CDR2 YFSETQ. V was cut by 3 bases and J by 4 bases, with 14 bases left in between. The CDR3 consists of 14 residues. Here the CDR3 DNA reads TGCGCCAGCAGCTGGGGGCCCCAGGCTTACGAGCAGTACTTC. Protein: CASSWGPQAYEQYF.

The chain employs TRBV29-1 and TRBJ2-3, with D possibly matching TRBD1 (6 bases). The CDR3 sequence is 16 residues long. Per germline, CDR1 SQVTM and CDR2 ANQGSEA. Trimming stripped 5 bases from V and 3 bases from J, with 21 bases between. The DNA of the CDR3 is TGCAGCGTTACCGGGACACCAACCCGGGGAACAGATACGCAGTATTTT. Residues: CSVTGTPTRGTDTQYF.